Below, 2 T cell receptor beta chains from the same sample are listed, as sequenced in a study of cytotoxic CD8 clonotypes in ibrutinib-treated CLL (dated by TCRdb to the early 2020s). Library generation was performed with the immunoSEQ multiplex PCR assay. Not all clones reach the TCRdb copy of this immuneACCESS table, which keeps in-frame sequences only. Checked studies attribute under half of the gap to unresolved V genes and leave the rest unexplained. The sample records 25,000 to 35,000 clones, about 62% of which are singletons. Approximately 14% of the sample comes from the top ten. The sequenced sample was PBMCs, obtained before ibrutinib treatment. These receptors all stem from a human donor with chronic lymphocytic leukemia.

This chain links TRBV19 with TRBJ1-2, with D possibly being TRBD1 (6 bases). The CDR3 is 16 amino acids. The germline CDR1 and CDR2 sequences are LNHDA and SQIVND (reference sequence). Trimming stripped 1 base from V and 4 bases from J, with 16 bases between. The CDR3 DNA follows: TGTGCCAGTAGTATAGCCTGGGGGACATCCGGCTATGGCTACACCTTC. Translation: CASSIAWGTSGYGYTF.

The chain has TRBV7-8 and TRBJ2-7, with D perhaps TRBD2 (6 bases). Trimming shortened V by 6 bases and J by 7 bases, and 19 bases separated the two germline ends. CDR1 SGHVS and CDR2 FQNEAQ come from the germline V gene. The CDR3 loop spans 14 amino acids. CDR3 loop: CASRDRPPGAEQYF. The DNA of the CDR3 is TGTGCCAGCAGAGACCGCCCCCCGGGAGCGGAGCAGTACTTC.